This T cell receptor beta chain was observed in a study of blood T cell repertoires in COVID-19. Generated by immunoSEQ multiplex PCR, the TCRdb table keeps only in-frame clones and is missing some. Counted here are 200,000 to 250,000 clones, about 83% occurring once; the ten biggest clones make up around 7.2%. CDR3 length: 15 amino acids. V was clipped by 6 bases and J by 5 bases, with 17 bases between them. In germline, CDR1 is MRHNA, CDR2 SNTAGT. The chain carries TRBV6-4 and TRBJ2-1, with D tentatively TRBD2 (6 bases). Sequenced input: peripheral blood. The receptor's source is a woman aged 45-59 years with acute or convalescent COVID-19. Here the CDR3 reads CASSEGLLADNEQFF. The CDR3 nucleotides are TGTGCCAGCAGCGAGGGACTCCTTGCTGACAATGAGCAGTTCTTC.